The present TCR beta chain was sequenced within a study of read filtering for tumor transcriptome and immune sequencing. For the study at large: The cohort had roughly 17 men and roughly 13 women aged about 45 to 80, mean about 70 years. General study results and limits: Sorted CD138-negative bone marrow cells were not purified T cells.

As regards this clonotype: What it binds is not known. A read error may be the cause here, since a much bigger clone is one base away.

From approximately 430 ng of RNA, a library with molecular barcoded alpha/delta and beta/gamma adaptors was made. TCRdb used MiXCR to reprocess the reads, holding one entry per CDR3 protein. The sample has some 120,000 distinct CDR3 sequences; approximately 12% are singletons. This CDR3 is 17 amino acids long. CDR1 is MDHEN and CDR2 is SYDVKM in the germline V gene. The source is a donor aged 40 or older with multiple myeloma. The sequenced sample consisted of a population of CD138-negative cells sorted from bone marrow. This chain joins TRBV28 and TRBJ2-3; a possible D gene is TRBD2 (5 bases). CDR3 sequence (DNA): TGTACCAGCAGTCCCCCCTCCCGGGGTTACCGAGGGGATACGCAGTATTTT. Its translation is CTSSPPSRGYRGDTQYF. The variable domain in full, with the rest retrieved from reference TRBV28 and TRBJ2-3, is DVKVTQSSRYLVKRTGEKVFLECVQDMDHENMFWYRQDPGLGLRLIYFSYDVKMKEKGDIPEGYSVSREKKERFSLILESASTNQTSMYLCTSSPPSRGYRGDTQYFGPGTRLTVL.